This T cell receptor beta chain was identified during a study of identical twins. One entry per CDR3 protein, called by TCRdb with MiXCR from the 5' RACE reads. The table records 450,000 or so distinct CDR3 sequences, approximately 14% of them present only once. Germline lookup yields CDR1 SGHRS and CDR2 YFSETQ. The CDR3 contains 13 residues. Trimming cost V 4 bases and J 5 bases, with 12 bases left between them. Another study also made use of these data, one on yellow fever vaccine responses in identical twins.

Sequencing was performed on CD4+ T cells sorted from blood. This receptor was identified in a woman younger than 35 in good health. The rearrangement joins TRBV5-1 to TRBJ1-1; tentatively, D is TRBD1 (6 bases). CDR3 sequence: CASSGGRLTEAFF. The CDR3 bases are TGCGCCAGCAGCGGGGGGCGACTGACTGAAGCTTTCTTT.